These 28 T cell receptor beta chains were all obtained from the same sample, sequenced in a study of T cell responses to AZD1222 COVID-19 vaccine. The repertoire was sequenced with immunoSEQ multiplex PCR; TCRdb's copy has only in-frame clones and lacks some. The sample yields tens of thousands of clones, roughly 90% seen once. The sequences come from peripheral blood, collected on day 0 of AZD1222 vaccination. The receptors here all came from an adult in good health.

This chain joins TRBV30 and TRBJ1-5; D is uncertain. The germline V gene encodes CDR1 GTSNPN and CDR2 SVGIG (reference sequence). The CDR3 consists of 13 residues. The V gene lost 1 base and the J gene lost 7 bases, with 11 bases spanning the gap. In DNA, the CDR3 is TGTGCCTGGAGTGCCGAGTTTAACCAGCCCCAGCATTTT. Residues: CAWSAEFNQPQHF.

The rearrangement uses TRBV6-5 and TRBJ1-1; D is possibly TRBD1 (5 bases). This CDR3 has 13 residues. In germline, CDR1 is MNHEY, CDR2 SVGAGI. Trimming left V 5 bases short and J 4 bases short, with 11 bases between. CDR3 DNA sequence: TGTGCCAGCAGTATAGACGGGGGCACTGAAGCTTTCTTT. Its translation: CASSIDGGTEAFF.

This chain connects TRBV19 to TRBJ2-2; TRBD1 is a possible D gene (5 bases). The ends were cut back, 8 bases at V and 4 bases at J, with 11 bases in the middle. CDR1 is LNHDA, CDR2 SQIVND, per germline (reference sequence). The CDR3 extends over 13 amino acids. CDR3 DNA: TGTGCCAGTGTAGGCAGGGTCACCGGGGAGCTGTTTTTT. Its translation is CASVGRVTGELFF.

The chain combines TRBV5-5 with TRBJ1-2; tentatively, D is TRBD1 (6 bases). Looked up from germline, CDR1 is SGHKS and CDR2 is YYEKEE (reference sequence). Trimming shortened V by 2 bases and J by 6 bases, and 11 bases separated the two germline ends. The CDR3 runs 13 residues. CDR3 sequence (DNA): TGTGCCAGCAGCTTACACCGGGACAATGGCTACACCTTC. Translation: CASSLHRDNGYTF.

The chain is built from TRBV10-3 and TRBJ2-1; the D gene is possibly TRBD1 (6 bases). The CDR3 is made up of 16 amino acids. Trimming took 4 bases from V and 4 from J, leaving 17 bases between them. Germline CDR1 ENHRY, CDR2 SYGVKD. The chain's CDR3 is CAISGGWTDKYNEQFF. The CDR3, as DNA: TGTGCCATCAGTGGGGGATGGACAGACAAATACAATGAGCAGTTCTTC.

The rearrangement joins TRBV6-5 to TRBJ1-1; D gene uncertain. The CDR3 totals 15 residues. Trimming stripped 0 bases from V and 0 bases from J, with 8 bases between. CDR1 is MNHEY, CDR2 SVGAGI, per germline. The CDR3 DNA follows: TGTGCCAGCAGTTACTCTCACCTTCTGAACACTGAAGCTTTCTTT. Protein sequence: CASSYSHLLNTEAFF.

The J gene is TRBJ2-1, the V gene TRBV5-1, with 10 bases lining up with TRBD2. The CDR3 is 18 residues long. The V segment lost 4 bases and the J segment 4 bases; nucleotides outside the gene matches: 14. Per the germline V gene, CDR1 is SGHRS and CDR2 is YFSETQ. CDR3 residues: CASSTATSGKVSYNEQFF. DNA for the CDR3: TGCGCCAGCAGCACGGCTACTAGCGGGAAGGTTAGTTACAATGAGCAGTTCTTC.

The rearrangement uses TRBV27 and TRBJ2-2, with a weak D call TRBD2 (6 bases). The germline CDR1 and CDR2 sequences are MNHEY and SMNVEV (reference sequence). The CDR3 totals 15 residues. The ends were cut back, 6 bases at V and 2 bases at J, with 13 bases in the middle. Written as DNA, the CDR3 is TGTGCCAGCAGGGGGCTAGCGATAAACACCGGGGAGCTGTTTTTT. Translation: CASRGLAINTGELFF.

V and J are TRBV4-2 and TRBJ2-1; 9 bases are a match to TRBD2. Trimming cost V 4 bases and J 7 bases; bases outside gene matches: 8. The CDR3 contains 15 residues. The V gene's germline CDR1 is LGHNA and CDR2 YNFKEQ. The CDR3 region is CASSLLGGRENEQFF. For the CDR3, the DNA is TGTGCCAGCAGCCTTTTAGGCGGGAGGGAGAATGAGCAGTTCTTC.

The count of this clone is one. J is TRBJ2-7 and V is TRBV30, with 10 bases aligning to TRBD2. CDR3 length: 14 residues. Germline CDR1 is GTSNPN and CDR2 is SVGIG (reference sequence). The V segment lost 4 bases and the J segment 5 bases; nucleotides outside the gene matches: 8. CDR3 sequence (DNA): TGTGCCTGGAAGTCTAGCGGGAGTTTCAACGAGCAGTACTTC. Its translation: CAWKSSGSFNEQYF.

The chain employs TRBV29-1 and TRBJ2-7; 8 positions agree with TRBD2. The CDR3 runs to 14 residues. Germline V gene lookup returns CDR1 SQVTM and CDR2 ANQGSEA. Germline trimming cut 2 bases from V and 0 bases from J; bases unmatched to any gene: 3. Here the CDR3 reads CSVELAGASYEQYF. DNA for the CDR3: TGCAGCGTTGAACTAGCGGGCGCCTCCTACGAGCAGTACTTC.

The V and J genes are TRBV24-1 and TRBJ1-2; no clear D gene. The CDR3 spans 12 residues. Trimming shortened V by 6 bases and J by 4 bases, and 8 bases separated the two germline ends. Germline V gene sequence: CDR1 KGHDR, CDR2 SFDVKD. CDR3 DNA sequence: TGTGCCACCAGTATGGAGGGCTATGGCTACACCTTC. Its translation is CATSMEGYGYTF.

CDR3 sequence reads: CSVVLNRRQGGTGELFF. Written as DNA, the CDR3 is TGCAGCGTTGTTCTCAACCGCCGCCAGGGAGGCACCGGGGAGCTGTTTTTT. The chain has TRBV29-1 and TRBJ2-2; the D gene is possibly TRBD2 (6 bases). The CDR3 extends over 17 amino acids. V shed 4 bases and J shed 4 bases, with 22 bases lying between them. CDR1 SQVTM and CDR2 ANQGSEA come from the germline V gene.

The rearrangement joins TRBV2 to TRBJ2-2, with D possibly TRBD2 on 6 matching bases. The CDR3 extends over 13 amino acids. The V end lost 5 bases, the J end lost 7 bases, and 11 bases lay between the germline ends. Per germline, CDR1 SNHLY and CDR2 FYNNEI. The CDR3 DNA is TGTGCCAGCAGTCGGGAGTCCGGCGGGGAGCTGTTTTTT. Its protein is CASSRESGGELFF.

The gene calls are TRBV6-1 and TRBJ1-5; no firm D call. Germline CDR1 and CDR2: MNHNS and SASEGT. This CDR3 spans 14 amino acids. Trimming cost V 1 base and J 0 bases, with 4 bases left between them. The CDR3 sequence is CASSEGHSNQPQHF. CDR3 DNA sequence: TGTGCCAGCAGTGAAGGGCATAGCAATCAGCCCCAGCATTTT.

CDR3 nucleotide sequence: TGTGCCAGCTCCCCTACGACAGGGTCCTCCTATAATTCACCCCTCCACTTT. The encoded protein is CASSPTTGSSYNSPLHF. V is TRBV18 and J is TRBJ1-6, with TRBD1 identical over 7 bases. This CDR3 spans 17 amino acids. Trimming at V came to 6 bases and at J to 0 bases, leaving 8 bases not matched to a gene. The germline V gene encodes CDR1 KGHSH and CDR2 LQKENI.

This chain uses TRBV29-1 with TRBJ1-3; 8 nucleotides align to TRBD1. The CDR3 totals 16 residues. V shed 6 bases, J shed 2 bases, and the junction held 12 bases outside the gene matches. The germline CDR1 and CDR2 sequences are SQVTM and ANQGSEA. As DNA, the CDR3 is TGCAGCGTCACGTCTGAGGACAGGGTAGCTGGAAACACCATATATTTT. Protein: CSVTSEDRVAGNTIYF.

In its sample, this clone was seen once. The chain links TRBV7-3 to TRBJ2-7, with 12 bases matching TRBD1. CDR1 is SGHTA and CDR2 is FQGTGA in the germline V gene. V lost 0 bases, J lost 6 bases, and 3 bases stayed unmatched. This CDR3 region has 15 residues. The CDR3 coding sequence is TGTGCCAGCAGCTTAACGGGGACAGGGGGCCTCGAGCAGTACTTC. Its protein product is CASSLTGTGGLEQYF.

The rearrangement links TRBV9 to TRBJ2-7; TRBD1 agrees at 12 bases. CDR1 is SGDLS and CDR2 is YYNGEE in the germline V gene. The V gene end was trimmed by 0 bases and the J gene end by 6 bases; junction bases not matched to a gene: 10. The CDR3 totals 17 residues. CDR3 residues: CASSVALGTGGMGEQYF. The CDR3 bases are TGTGCCAGCAGCGTAGCTCTTGGGACAGGGGGCATGGGCGAGCAGTACTTC.

The rearrangement joins TRBV3-1 (or the pseudogene TRBV3-2) to TRBJ1-1; D possibly corresponds to TRBD1 (5 bases). The CDR3 length is 13 residues. V was trimmed by 5 bases and J by 1 base, leaving 8 bases between them. CDR1 is LGHDT and CDR2 is YNNKEL in the germline V gene (reference sequence). In DNA form, the CDR3 reads TGTGCCAGCAGCAAGACAGCGAACACTGAAGCTTTCTTT. Protein product: CASSKTANTEAFF.

The chain combines TRBV7-9 with TRBJ2-3; 8 bases fit TRBD2. CDR1 is SEHNR, CDR2 FQNEAQ, per germline (reference sequence). The CDR3 is 17 amino acids. Trimming cost V 4 bases and J 4 bases; bases outside gene matches: 13. CDR3 sequence: CASSSKRSSGYPDTQYF. The CDR3 bases are TGTGCCAGCAGCTCTAAAAGGTCTAGCGGGTACCCAGATACGCAGTATTTT.

CDR3 DNA sequence: TGTGCCAGCGGGCGGACAGGGGGCAACTATGGCTACACCTTC. Translating it yields CASGRTGGNYGYTF. The chain has TRBV6-5 and TRBJ1-2, with TRBD1 matching 11 bases. This CDR3 is built from 14 residues. The junction had 4 bases not matched to a gene; V was cut back by 8 bases and J by 2 bases. Germline-derived CDR1 and CDR2 are MNHEY and SVGAGI.

The chain couples TRBV7-6 to TRBJ1-1, with D perhaps TRBD1 (6 bases). The length of the CDR3 is 15 residues. CDR1 is SGHVS, CDR2 FNYEAQ, per germline. Deletions cut 1 base from V and 11 bases from J, with 20 bases between. The CDR3 sequence: CASSLDREVLRGAFF. CDR3 DNA: TGTGCCAGCAGCTTAGACAGGGAGGTTCTCCGGGGGGCTTTCTTT.

The DNA of the CDR3 is TGTGCCAGCAGCCAAGAACAACACGGGGAAGCTTTCTTT. This encodes CASSQEQHGEAFF. The chain joins TRBV3-1 (or the pseudogene TRBV3-2) to TRBJ1-1; D remains unclear. Deletions cut 0 bases from V and 8 bases from J, with 10 bases between. CDR3 length equals 13 residues. CDR1 and CDR2 (germline): LGHDT, YNNKEL (reference sequence).

The rearrangement links TRBV10-3 to TRBJ1-6; maybe TRBD1 (5 bases). This CDR3 region has 15 residues. Trimming pared 11 bases from V and 0 bases from J, leaving 14 bases between. Germline values: CDR1 ENHRY, CDR2 SYGVKD. This CDR3 reads CASRDESSYNSPLHF. CDR3 in DNA: TGTGCCTCCAGGGACGAAAGCTCCTATAATTCACCCCTCCACTTT.

The chain links TRBV14 to TRBJ1-1; D not resolved. Germline V gene sequence: CDR1 SGHDN, CDR2 FVKESK. V lost 6 bases, J lost 1 base, and 9 bases lay in between. This CDR3 spans 13 amino acids. CDR3 DNA: TGTGCCAGCAGGCGAGTCGGGAACACTGAAGCTTTCTTT. It specifies CASRRVGNTEAFF.

The J gene is TRBJ1-5, the V gene TRBV21-1; TRBD1 was called by the table and not checked on the DNA. TRBV21-1 represents a pseudogene. The CDR3 is made up of 16 amino acids. CDR3 bases: TGTGCCAGCAGCAAAATGGACAGGACAACTTTTTTGCCCCAGCATTTT. It encodes CASSKMDRTTFLPQHF.

The J gene is TRBJ1-1, the V gene TRBV18; D might be TRBD1 (5 bases). V was trimmed by 1 base and J by 4 bases, leaving 13 bases between them. This CDR3 is built from 15 residues. Germline CDR1 and CDR2: KGHSH and LQKENI. The CDR3 is CASSPLKGWTTEAFF. CDR3 DNA: TGTGCCAGCTCACCACTAAAGGGGTGGACCACTGAAGCTTTCTTT.